The 25 T cell receptor beta chains below come from one sample, sequenced in a study of beta chain features in type 1 diabetes. Study-wide points: Shorter TCRB CDR3s, moderately but significantly so, were found in Type 1 diabetes patients in all four CD4+ subsets.

Investigators reverse transcribed all isolated RNA, so they sequenced expressed TCRB transcripts. TCRdb's table, derived via immunoSEQ multiplex PCR, lists solely in-frame clones and lacks some. The sample has a few hundred thousand clones; 14% are singletons. Antigens for these TCRs are unknown. Sequencing was done on a sample of naive CD4+ T cells from blood. The receptor set was obtained from a man aged 30-40 years with type 1 diabetes.

This rearrangement joins TRBV5-4 to TRBJ2-7, with D perhaps matching TRBD1 (6 bases). The CDR3 totals 15 residues. Germline assignment: CDR1 SGHNT and CDR2 YYREEE (reference sequence). With 5 bases removed from V and 2 bases from J, the gap between germline ends came to 17 bases. Here the CDR3 DNA reads TGTGCCAGCAGTCGAGCAGGGGCAGGGGCCTACGAGCAGTACTTC. This codes for CASSRAGAGAYEQYF.

The chain employs TRBV6-1 and TRBJ1-1; D ambiguous. The CDR3 has 13 residues. Germline loops: CDR1 MNHNS, CDR2 SASEGT. Between the trimmed V and J ends, which lost 5 bases and 4 bases, there was a span of 11 bases. The CDR3 DNA reads TGTGCCAGCAGTCCCGTCGAGGGCACTGAAGCTTTCTTT. It is translated as CASSPVEGTEAFF.

As for this clone: Other nucleotide sequences from this sample produce the same CDR3. The V gene is TRBV5-1, the J gene TRBJ2-1, with 11 bases aligning to TRBD2. J gave up 3 bases and V 5 bases, and 4 bases lay outside the gene matches. The length of the CDR3 is 15 residues. Germline V lookup: CDR1 SGHRS, CDR2 YFSETQ. The CDR3 coding sequence is TGCGCCAGCAGGGCCGGGACTAGCGGCTACAATGAGCAGTTCTTC. The encoded protein is CASRAGTSGYNEQFF.

The table lists this clone with a few counts. The chain has TRBV7-9 and TRBJ2-7; D ambiguous. The CDR3 runs 15 residues. Germline lookup yields CDR1 SEHNR and CDR2 FQNEAQ (reference sequence). Trimming took 1 base from V and 2 from J, leaving 12 bases between them. CDR3 bases: TGTGCCAGCAGCTTAGGAGCTGGGCTTACCTACGAGCAGTACTTC. Residues: CASSLGAGLTYEQYF.

This clone was seen only a few times. CDR3 nucleotides: TGTGCCAGCAGCTTAATATCGGGGAGGACAGATACGCAGTATTTT. Protein: CASSLISGRTDTQYF. The rearrangement links TRBV5-4 to TRBJ2-3; TRBD2 might be the D (6 bases). V shed 2 bases and J shed 3 bases, with 13 bases lying between them. This CDR3 is built from 15 residues. Germline lookup yields CDR1 SGHNT and CDR2 YYREEE (reference sequence).

The V call is TRBV7-8, the J call TRBJ2-7, with TRBD1 identical over 10 bases. Per germline, CDR1 SGHVS and CDR2 FQNEAQ. The CDR3 covers 15 residues. J was trimmed by 1 base and V by 6 bases; bases with no gene match: 6. The CDR3 coding sequence is TGTGCCAGCAGGCAACTGGGACAGGGGTCCTACGAGCAGTACTTC. This translates into CASRQLGQGSYEQYF.

This chain links TRBV9 with TRBJ2-5; D gene ambiguous. Germline V gives CDR1 SGDLS, CDR2 YYNGEE. The V end lost 4 bases, the J end lost 5 bases, and 9 bases lay between the germline ends. The CDR3 covers 12 residues. The DNA for the CDR3 is TGTGCCAGCAGCAAGATGGAGGAGACCCAGTACTTC. Amino acids: CASSKMEETQYF. Drawing the rest from reference TRBV9 and TRBJ2-5, the complete variable domain is DSGVTQTPKHLITATGQRVTLRCSPRSGDLSVYWYQQSLDQGLQFLIQYYNGEERAKGNILERFSAQQFPDLHSELNLSSLELGDSALYFCASSKMEETQYFGPGTRLLVL.

This CDR3 is CASSPIEGAYEQYF. The CDR3 DNA reads TGTGCCAGCTCACCGATTGAGGGGGCCTACGAGCAGTACTTC. The chain is built from TRBV18 and TRBJ2-7, with D possibly matching TRBD1 (6 bases). Looked up from germline, CDR1 is KGHSH and CDR2 is LQKENI. The CDR3 sequence is 14 residues long. Trimming pared 3 bases from V and 2 bases from J, leaving 11 bases between.

The J gene is TRBJ1-5, the V gene TRBV7-8; D may be TRBD1 (6 bases). The CDR3 extends over 16 amino acids. In germline, CDR1 is SGHVS, CDR2 FQNEAQ. Trimming took 0 bases from V and 3 from J, leaving 12 bases between them. The CDR3 protein is CASSLANRDNNQPQHF. The CDR3 coding sequence is TGTGCCAGCAGCTTAGCTAACCGGGACAACAATCAGCCCCAGCATTTT.

The chain links TRBV7-2 to TRBJ2-5, with unresolved D. Germline V gene sequence: CDR1 SGHTA, CDR2 FQGNSA. The CDR3 spans 15 residues. V lost 0 bases and J lost 5, with 13 bases in between. CDR3 loop: CASSLASGTSETQYF. In DNA form, the CDR3 reads TGTGCCAGCAGCTTAGCGTCAGGTACTTCGGAGACCCAGTACTTC.

Only a few counts were recorded for this clone. The chain carries TRBV11-2 and TRBJ2-3; D gene unclear. With 1 base removed from V and 10 bases from J, the gap between germline ends came to 6 bases. Germline CDR1 is SGHAT and CDR2 is FQNNGV. The CDR3 extends over 11 amino acids. CDR3: CASSLGLSQYF. The CDR3 DNA follows: TGTGCCAGCAGCTTAGGTCTCTCGCAGTATTTT.

The chain links TRBV25-1 to TRBJ1-1; D is unresolved. V dropped 3 bases and J dropped 5 bases, with 13 bases sitting between them. Germline CDR1 reads MGHDK; CDR2 reads SYGVNS. The CDR3 is 14 amino acids. The CDR3 sequence is CASSEPGSRTEAFF. CDR3 bases: TGTGCCAGCAGTGAGCCCGGGAGTCGGACTGAAGCTTTCTTT.

The table lists this clone with a few counts. The chain employs TRBV27 and TRBJ1-3; D is undetermined. The CDR3 covers 14 residues. Deletions cut 6 bases from V and 0 bases from J, with 9 bases between. The V gene's germline CDR1 is MNHEY and CDR2 SMNVEV (reference sequence). Here the CDR3 reads CASSQSYSGNTIYF. In nucleotides, the CDR3 is TGTGCCAGCAGCCAGTCTTACTCTGGAAACACCATATATTTT.

The rearrangement joins TRBV9 to TRBJ2-7; 8 positions agree with TRBD1. V shed 3 bases, J shed 1 base, and the junction held 12 bases outside the gene matches. This CDR3 spans 17 amino acids. CDR1 is SGDLS, CDR2 YYNGEE, per germline. For the CDR3, the DNA is TGTGCCAGCAGCGGGGGTGGTGTGGACAGGGAATCCTACGAGCAGTACTTC. The encoded protein is CASSGGGVDRESYEQYF.

This clone has only a few counts. The chain couples TRBV30 to TRBJ2-3, with 10 nucleotides matching TRBD2. The CDR3 sequence is 16 residues long. V shed 5 bases, J shed 0 bases, and the junction held 8 bases outside the gene matches. Germline loops: CDR1 GTSNPN, CDR2 SVGIG (reference sequence). Here the CDR3 DNA reads TGTGCCTGGGGGCTAGCGGGAGTTCTGAGCACAGATACGCAGTATTTT. It yields the protein CAWGLAGVLSTDTQYF.

This clone was detected a few times. This CDR3 is also generated by other DNA sequences in the sample. CDR3 bases: TGTGCCAGCAGCGTAGCCGGGAACACTGAAGCTTTCTTT. It is translated as CASSVAGNTEAFF. The genes are TRBV9 and TRBJ1-1; the D is unclear. This CDR3 region has 13 residues. V shed 0 bases and J shed 1 base, with 4 bases lying between them. From germline, CDR1 is SGDLS and CDR2 YYNGEE.

This clone was seen only a few times. The gene calls are TRBV29-1 and TRBJ1-2, with D possibly TRBD1 on 5 matching bases. Germline V lookup: CDR1 SQVTM, CDR2 ANQGSEA. The CDR3 length is 14 residues. V shed 3 bases and J shed 5 bases, with 16 bases lying between them. The CDR3 here is CSVDIGTGGYGYTF. Written as DNA, the CDR3 is TGCAGCGTTGATATTGGGACGGGAGGGTATGGCTACACCTTC.

This clone has just a few counts. DNA for the CDR3: TGTGCCAGCAGCGTAGGAGGTAGCGGGGGGGCAGATACGCAGTATTTT. Encoded protein: CASSVGGSGGADTQYF. The V gene is TRBV9, the J gene TRBJ2-3; TRBD2 matches 11 bases. V shed 0 bases and J 4 bases; nucleotides not matched to a gene: 4. CDR1 and CDR2 from the germline V gene are SGDLS and YYNGEE. The CDR3 is made up of 16 amino acids.

V usage is TRBV2 and J usage is TRBJ1-5, with D possibly being TRBD1 (5 bases). V was trimmed by 6 bases and J by 7 bases, leaving 16 bases between them. The CDR3 is 14 amino acids. CDR1 is SNHLY and CDR2 is FYNNEI in the germline V gene. In DNA, the CDR3 is TGTGCCAGCAGGGTGGGGCAGGGTGGACAGCCCCAGCATTTT. This codes for CASRVGQGGQPQHF.

This clone was seen a handful of times. The chain uses TRBV2 and TRBJ2-2; the match to TRBD2 covers 8 bases. Germline-derived CDR1 and CDR2 are SNHLY and FYNNEI. The CDR3 contains 15 residues. V shed 10 bases, J shed 2 bases, and the junction held 9 bases outside the gene matches. The CDR3 reads CATRGVAGNTGELFF. CDR3 DNA: TGTGCCACCCGGGGGGTAGCGGGAAACACCGGGGAGCTGTTTTTT.

The V and J genes are TRBV18 and TRBJ2-7, with D uncertain. The CDR3 consists of 13 residues. The germline CDR1 and CDR2 sequences are KGHSH and LQKENI. Trimming cost V 3 bases and J 5 bases, with 11 bases left between them. CDR3 sequence reads: CASSPLGWDEQYF. The CDR3 region has the DNA TGTGCCAGCTCACCCCTGGGCTGGGACGAGCAGTACTTC.

This clone was seen more than once but under ten times. This sequence joins TRBV27 and TRBJ1-2; possibly TRBD1 for D (6 bases). Per germline, CDR1 MNHEY and CDR2 SMNVEV (reference sequence). CDR3 length: 14 residues. V lost 2 bases, J lost 1 base, and 8 bases lay in between. CDR3 in DNA: TGTGCCAGCAGTTTACAGGGGTTTAACTATGGCTACACCTTC. As protein: CASSLQGFNYGYTF.

The chain links TRBV18 to TRBJ1-5; the D is unclear. Germline V gene data show CDR1 as KGHSH and CDR2 as LQKENI. V was pared by 2 bases and J by 13 bases, with 9 bases between. The CDR3 contains 11 residues. The DNA of the CDR3 is TGTGCCAGCTCACCAGAGGGCGGACAGCATTTT. This gives the protein CASSPEGGQHF.

V gene TRBV19 combines with J gene TRBJ1-2; D is possibly TRBD1 (6 bases). Per germline, CDR1 LNHDA and CDR2 SQIVND (reference sequence). The V and J ends lost 7 bases and 6 bases respectively, with 18 bases between them. CDR3 length equals 14 residues. CDR3 sequence: CASTTLRGGDGYTF. In DNA, the CDR3 is TGTGCCAGTACTACCCTCAGGGGAGGGGATGGCTACACCTTC.

In this sample, this clone turned up a few times. The CDR3 region has the DNA TGTGCCACCAGCAGAGATGTGGGTGTTAGGATCTCCGAGGGCACAGATACGCAGTATTTT. This codes for CATSRDVGVRISEGTDTQYF. The rearrangement joins TRBV15 to TRBJ2-3; D ambiguous. This CDR3 has 20 residues. In germline, CDR1 is LNHNV, CDR2 YYDKDF (reference sequence). Trimming removed 0 bases from V and 1 base from J, with 23 bases in between.